The 17 T cell receptor beta chains in this list originate from one sample, sequenced in a study of T cell repertoires in cytomegalovirus infection. Using its own MiXCR run on the reads, TCRdb lists one record per CDR3 protein. In the table there are 200,000 to 300,000 distinct CDR3 sequences, roughly 10% of which are singletons. The sequenced sample was PBMCs. Receptor source: a human donor in good health (CMV status not recorded). Some clones in this sample may be carry-over from other donors' samples.

At least ten counts were recorded for this clonotype. This sequence joins TRBV5-1 and TRBJ2-6; TRBD1 matches 8 bases. Losses at the gene ends were 5 bases for V and 3 bases for J; bases not matched to a gene: 7. Germline V gives CDR1 SGHRS, CDR2 YFSETQ. This CDR3 has 16 residues. CDR3 loop: CASSSQGADGANVLTF. As DNA, the CDR3 is TGCGCCAGCAGTTCCCAGGGGGCAGATGGGGCCAACGTCCTGACTTTC.

This clonotype was picked up a small number of times. The chain joins TRBV19 to TRBJ2-1; TRBD2 aligns across 10 bases. There are 16 residues in the CDR3. Trimming removed 6 bases from V and 8 bases from J; junction bases left unmatched: 13. Germline lookup yields CDR1 LNHDA and CDR2 SQIVND (reference sequence). The CDR3 DNA is TGTGCCAGTAGCGGTAGCGGGAGGACCGACGGGGATGAGCAGTTCTTC. Residues: CASSGSGRTDGDEQFF.

This clonotype was observed many times. This chain joins TRBV12-3 or TRBV12-4 and TRBJ1-5; D is undetermined. The CDR3 extends over 14 amino acids. Trimming took off 8 bases at V and 3 bases at J, with 14 bases between the two ends. The CDR3 coding sequence is TGTGCCAGCCAGCCGGGAAATTACAATCAGCCCCAGCATTTT. Translated, it gives CASQPGNYNQPQHF.

Ten or more counts support this clonotype. The chain employs TRBV7-2 and TRBJ2-1; 12 bases agree with TRBD2. CDR1 and CDR2 from the germline V gene are SGHTA and FQGNSA. This CDR3 has 16 amino acids. V lost 1 base to trimming and J lost 10 bases; unmatched junction nucleotides: 8. The CDR3 DNA follows: TGTGCCAGCAGCTTAGTTCCTAGCGGGGGGGGGCGAGAGCAGTTCTTC. Residues: CASSLVPSGGGREQFF.

This clonotype was counted ten times or more. The chain couples TRBV7-2 to TRBJ2-7, with D tentatively TRBD1 (5 bases). The ends were cut back, 4 bases at V and 6 bases at J, with 13 bases in the middle. In germline, CDR1 is SGHTA, CDR2 FQGNSA. This CDR3 region has 13 residues. Here the CDR3 reads CASSSSKGREQYF. CDR3 DNA sequence: TGTGCCAGCAGCTCGTCCAAGGGGCGCGAGCAGTACTTC.

The sample holds many counts of this clonotype. The chain carries TRBV12-3 or TRBV12-4 and TRBJ1-3, with TRBD1 matching over 10 bases. The CDR3 is made up of 19 amino acids. The ends lost 5 bases at V and 1 base at J; junction bases unmatched: 14. The CDR3 bases are TGTGCCAGCAGTCGTAACCTCGGACCGGGACAGGGGTCTGGAAACACCATATATTTT. This translates into CASSRNLGPGQGSGNTIYF.

Many counts were recorded for this clonotype. This chain joins TRBV7-2 and TRBJ1-3; D possibly corresponds to TRBD1 (5 bases). CDR1 and CDR2 from the germline V gene are SGHTA and FQGNSA. CDR3 length: 15 residues. The V end lost 1 base, the J end lost 5 bases, and 12 bases lay between the germline ends. As DNA, the CDR3 is TGTGCCAGCAGCTTAGATTTCTGGACAAGAAACACCATATATTTT. Its protein product is CASSLDFWTRNTIYF.

The V call is TRBV28, the J call TRBJ2-5; TRBD2 aligns across 9 bases. Germline CDR1 and CDR2: MDHEN and SYDVKM. The CDR3 sequence is 12 residues long. After removal of 8 bases from V and 13 bases from J, the junction contained 11 bases not matched to a gene. In DNA, the CDR3 is TGTGCCAGCGGGCCTTCCGGGACTAGCTCGTACTTC. This codes for CASGPSGTSSYF.

This clonotype was seen ten or more times. The chain recombines TRBV7-2 with TRBJ2-7, with D perhaps matching TRBD2 (6 bases). Germline CDR1 and CDR2: SGHTA and FQGNSA. Trimming took 1 base from V and 8 from J, leaving 12 bases between them. The CDR3 runs to 13 residues. The CDR3 is CASSLVWRDQQYF. CDR3 sequence (DNA): TGTGCCAGCAGCTTAGTTTGGAGGGACCAGCAGTACTTC.

The chain links TRBV11-1 to TRBJ1-1; 12 positions match TRBD1. The CDR3 has 15 amino acids. Germline V gene sequence: CDR1 SGHAT, CDR2 FQDESV (reference sequence). The J segment lost 4 bases and the V segment lost 5 bases, leaving 5 bases of the junction unmatched. DNA of the CDR3: TGTGCCAGCAGCGGGACAGGGGGCGCCGGCACTGAAGCTTTCTTT. Residues: CASSGTGGAGTEAFF.

This clonotype was seen only a few times. The V call is TRBV7-3, the J call TRBJ2-6; D tentatively reads TRBD1 or TRBD2 (5 bases each). V lost 0 bases and J 2 bases, leaving 5 bases between the germline ends. Germline loops: CDR1 SGHTA, CDR2 FQGTGA. The CDR3 runs 15 residues. The CDR3 sequence is CASSLTGAGANVLTF. The DNA for the CDR3 is TGTGCCAGCAGCTTAACGGGGGCTGGGGCCAACGTCCTGACTTTC.

This clonotype appeared many times. CDR3 region: CASSYRSHQPQHF. In DNA, the CDR3 is TGTGCCAGCAGTTACAGAAGCCATCAGCCCCAGCATTTT. The V gene is TRBV6-2 or TRBV6-3, the J gene TRBJ1-5, with D unclear. Germline V gene lookup returns CDR1 MNHEY and CDR2 SVGEGT. The CDR3 loop spans 13 amino acids. V lost 2 bases and J lost 5, with 7 bases in between.

This clonotype was recorded at least ten times. The chain links TRBV7-2 to TRBJ2-2; D gene uncertain. Germline V gene sequence: CDR1 SGHTA, CDR2 FQGNSA. This CDR3 is built from 13 residues. The germline V and J ends were trimmed by 2 bases and 6 bases, with 7 bases remaining between them. CDR3 DNA sequence: TGTGCCAGCAGCTTATCCGTGGCCGGGGAGCTGTTTTTT. It yields the protein CASSLSVAGELFF. The entire variable domain, with the rest obtained from reference TRBV7-2 and TRBJ2-2, is as follows: GAGVSQSPSNKVTEKGKDVELRCDPISGHTALYWYRQSLGQGLEFLIYFQGNSAPDKSGLPSDRFSAERTGGSVSTLTIQRTQQEDSAVYLCASSLSVAGELFFGEGSRLTVL.

The table lists this clonotype with a few counts. The chain is built from TRBV20-1 and TRBJ1-6, with TRBD1 as a possible D gene (6 bases). The germline CDR1 and CDR2 sequences are DFQATT and SNEGSKA (reference sequence). The CDR3 is made up of 14 amino acids. Trimming shortened V by 5 bases and J by 10 bases, and 18 bases separated the two germline ends. CDR3 sequence: CSAHDRSALSPLHF. CDR3 DNA sequence: TGCAGTGCTCATGACAGGTCAGCATTATCACCCCTCCACTTT.

The CDR3 reads CASSLVTGGKETQYF. CDR3 bases: TGTGCCAGCAGCCTAGTGACAGGGGGCAAGGAGACCCAGTACTTC. This chain connects TRBV14 to TRBJ2-5, with TRBD1 identical over 10 bases. V shed 4 bases, J shed 5 bases, and the junction held 7 bases outside the gene matches. The germline gives CDR1 SGHDN, CDR2 FVKESK. The CDR3 totals 15 residues.

There are many counts of this clonotype. The chain links TRBV6-1 to TRBJ2-7; 7 nucleotides match TRBD1. The CDR3 runs to 13 residues. Germline CDR1 is MNHNS and CDR2 is SASEGT. The junction had 6 bases not matched to a gene; V was cut back by 8 bases and J by 2 bases. The CDR3: CASHRDSPYEQYF. CDR3 nucleotides: TGTGCCAGCCACCGGGACAGCCCCTACGAGCAGTACTTC.

The chain couples TRBV7-2 to TRBJ2-2; D is uncertain. V was cut by 0 bases and J by 0 bases, with 11 bases left in between. This CDR3 region has 17 residues. Germline CDR1 SGHTA, CDR2 FQGNSA. CDR3 protein: CASSLASRYSNTGELFF. In DNA, the CDR3 is TGTGCCAGCAGCTTAGCGTCTAGATACTCGAACACCGGGGAGCTGTTTTTT.